A selection of T cell receptor beta chains follows, all from one sample in a study of blood T cell repertoires in COVID-19. Profiled with immunoSEQ multiplex PCR; TCRdb holds only in-frame clones, not every one. In the table there are 200,000 to 300,000 clones, 75% to 85% of which are singletons. Sequencing was done on a sample of peripheral blood. These receptors originate from a human donor in a cohort sampled during active COVID-19. Each CDR3 is given with its conserved first and last residue. A D gene is named only where the DNA matches it firmly. Not all rows give a size; the values are once, few, many and, for expanded clones, a class.

>NA|TRBJ2-5|TRBV5-1|few
CASSLWLANGETQYF
TGCGCCAGCAGCTTATGGCTAGCTAATGGTGAGACCCAGTACTTC
>TRBD2|TRBJ2-7|TRBV7-2|NA
CASRPGLAGDEQYF
TGTGCCAGCAGGCCGGGACTAGCGGGCGACGAGCAGTACTTC
>TRBD1|TRBJ1-1|TRBV7-9|NA
CASSLNRGPNTEAFF
TGTGCCAGCAGCTTAAACAGGGGGCCGAACACTGAAGCTTTCTTT
>NA|TRBJ1-5|TRBV12-3/TRBV12-4|few
CASSLLRQSPQHF
TGTGCCAGCAGTTTACTTCGACAATCCCCCCAGCATTTT
>TRBD2|TRBJ2-1|TRBV19|NA
CASSRGGGSSKSAGEQFF
TGTGCCAGTAGTAGGGGGGGAGGCAGCTCAAAATCTGCAGGAGAGCAGTTCTTC
>NA|TRBJ1-6|TRBV28|once
CASSGGNPYNSPLHF
TGTGCCAGCAGTGGGGGGAATCCCTATAATTCACCCCTCCACTTT
>TRBD1|TRBJ2-5|TRBV6-5|NA
CASRLTGEETQYF
TGTGCCAGCAGGCTGACAGGGGAAGAGACCCAGTACTTC
>NA|TRBJ1-1|TRBV27|NA
CASSRQDVNTEAFF
TGTGCCAGCAGTCGACAGGACGTGAACACTGAAGCTTTCTTT
>NA|TRBJ1-1|TRBV18|NA
CASSPGRGVNTEAFF
TGTGCCAGCTCACCAGGGAGGGGAGTGAACACTGAAGCTTTCTTT
>TRBD2|TRBJ2-5|TRBV3-1/TRBV3-2|NA
CASSRGLAGGETQYF
TGTGCCAGCAGCCGTGGACTAGCGGGAGGGGAGACCCAGTACTTC
>TRBD1|TRBJ2-7|TRBV18|NA
CASSPGQGGEQYF
TGTGCCAGCTCGCCAGGACAGGGTGGCGAGCAGTACTTC
>NA|TRBJ1-2|TRBV19|NA
CASSITGLQDGYTF
TGTGCCAGTAGTATTACAGGGCTTCAGGATGGCTACACCTTC
>NA|TRBJ2-2|TRBV4-1|few
CASSQVLATRGYTGELFF
TGCGCCAGCAGCCAAGTGCTAGCGACTCGGGGGTACACCGGGGAGCTGTTTTTT
>TRBD1|TRBJ2-7|TRBV6-2/TRBV6-3|NA
CASSTDRGFSYEQYF
TGTGCCAGCAGTACTGACAGGGGGTTCTCCTACGAGCAGTACTTC
>TRBD1|TRBJ2-2|TRBV10-2|NA
CASRTGIGELFF
TGCGCCAGCAGGACAGGGATCGGGGAGCTGTTTTTT
>TRBD2|TRBJ2-3|TRBV6-5|NA
CASSYGGGTTDTQYF
TGTGCCAGCAGTTACGGGGGGGGAACAACCGATACGCAGTATTTT
>NA|TRBJ1-6|TRBV10-2|NA
CASSEGQKNSPLHF
TGCGCCAGCAGTGAGGGCCAAAAGAATTCACCCCTCCACTTT
>TRBD2|TRBJ2-5|TRBV27|NA
CASSSGGGDETQYF
TGTGCCAGCAGTTCTGGGGGGGGAGATGAGACCCAGTACTTC
>NA|TRBJ2-2|TRBV7-2|NA
CASSLAYVTGELFF
TGTGCCAGCAGCTTAGCCTATGTCACCGGGGAGCTGTTTTTT
>NA|TRBJ2-7|TRBV4-1|NA
CASSQEWTASYEQYF
TGCGCCAGCAGCCAAGAATGGACAGCCTCCTACGAGCAGTACTTC
>NA|TRBJ2-6|TRBV18|NA
CASRAGTGANVLTF
TGTGCCAGCCGGGCAGGGACTGGGGCCAACGTCCTGACTTTC
>TRBD2|TRBJ2-3|TRBV5-3|NA
CARSVGLVGVPTDTQYF
TGTGCCAGAAGCGTCGGACTAGTGGGAGTACCAACAGATACGCAGTATTTT
>NA|TRBJ1-6|TRBV2|NA
CASGTQPGGNSPLHF
TGTGCCAGCGGGACTCAACCGGGAGGAAATTCACCCCTCCACTTT
>TRBD2|TRBJ2-3|TRBV5-1|NA
CASSLGNTRGGDTQYF
TGCGCCAGCAGCTTGGGTAACACCCGGGGGGGGGATACGCAGTATTTT
>TRBD1|TRBJ2-2|TRBV9|NA
CASRETGNTGELFF
TGTGCCAGCAGGGAGACAGGGAATACCGGGGAGCTGTTTTTT
>TRBD2|TRBJ2-3|TRBV9|many
CASSVVAGGLGTDTQYF
TGTGCCAGCAGCGTAGTAGCGGGGGGACTAGGCACAGATACGCAGTATTTT
>NA|TRBJ1-5|TRBV10-3|NA
CAIGGRGRDQPQHF
TGTGCCATCGGGGGGCGAGGGAGGGATCAGCCCCAGCATTTT
>TRBD2|TRBJ2-1|TRBV5-4|NA
CASSLAGSSYNEQFF
TGTGCCAGCAGCCTAGCGGGGAGCTCCTACAATGAGCAGTTCTTC
>NA|TRBJ2-2|TRBV29-1|NA
CSVESQGAGELFF
TGCAGCGTTGAATCTCAGGGTGCCGGGGAGCTGTTTTTT
>TRBD2|TRBJ2-5|TRBV5-1|NA
CASSLRVAGSGETQYF
TGCGCCAGCAGCTTAAGGGTAGCGGGATCGGGAGAGACCCAGTACTTC
>TRBD1|TRBJ1-4|TRBV3-1/TRBV3-2|NA
CASSPGTAQGEKLFF
TGTGCCAGCAGCCCCGGGACAGCTCAGGGGGAAAAACTGTTTTTT
>TRBD1|TRBJ1-2|TRBV7-9|NA
CASSLQAPGQPPTYGYTF
TGTGCCAGCAGCTTACAAGCCCCGGGACAGCCGCCCACCTATGGCTACACCTTC
>NA|TRBJ1-1|TRBV14|NA
CASSQEEGNYVRAFF
TGTGCCAGCAGCCAAGAGGAGGGTAACTACGTGAGAGCTTTCTTT
>TRBD1|TRBJ2-1|TRBV7-9|NA
CASSLRAGGNEQFF
TGTGCCAGCAGCCTCAGGGCAGGGGGCAATGAGCAGTTCTTC
>NA|TRBJ2-7|TRBV5-1|NA
CASSLEDYGEQYF
TGCGCCAGCAGCTTGGAGGACTATGGGGAGCAGTACTTC
>NA|TRBJ1-6|TRBV30|NA
CAWRADSFYNSPLHF
TGTGCCTGGAGGGCGGACTCCTTCTATAATTCACCCCTCCACTTT
>TRBD2|TRBJ2-2|TRBV19|NA
CASSIDRGGQTGELFF
TGTGCCAGTAGTATAGATCGGGGGGGACAAACCGGGGAGCTGTTTTTT
>TRBD2|TRBJ2-1|TRBV5-4|NA
CASSRGLAGGPGEQFF
TGTGCCAGCAGTCGGGGACTAGCGGGGGGGCCGGGTGAGCAGTTCTTC
>NA|TRBJ1-1|TRBV9|NA
CASSLRQDDTEAFF
TGTGCCAGCAGCCTGAGACAGGATGACACTGAAGCTTTCTTT
>TRBD2|TRBJ2-3|TRBV7-9|NA
CASSLAQTSDHTDTQYF
TGTGCCAGCAGCTTAGCTCAGACTAGCGACCACACAGATACGCAGTATTTT
>NA|TRBJ1-2|TRBV19|NA
CASSISGNYGYTF
TGTGCCAGTAGTATCTCCGGGAACTATGGCTACACCTTC
>NA|TRBJ2-1|TRBV29-1|NA
CTGGQYNEQFF
TGCACCGGGGGGCAGTACAATGAGCAGTTCTTC
>NA|TRBJ2-1|TRBV6-5|once
CASMRGKTYNEQFF
TGTGCCAGCATGAGGGGGAAGACATACAATGAGCAGTTCTTC